The T cell receptor beta chain described here comes from a study of alternative splicing in chronic myeloid leukemia remission (dated by TCRdb to 2018 to 2020). For the study in its entirety: Peripheral blood from chronic-phase CML patients at diagnosis and remission was profiled by RNA sequencing and compared with healthy donors. Median ages were around 54 years at diagnosis, 56 at remission and approximately 36 for healthy controls. The female/male split was 11/5 for diagnosis samples, 8/3 for remission samples and 2/4 for controls. Trizol was used to extract total RNA from peripheral blood mononuclear cells of diagnosis, remission and control samples.

Study-wide conclusions, independent of this receptor: At remission, blood cell composition was found to be reconfigured to resemble that of lymphoid cell-enriched normal controls. Blood cell composition differed strongly depending on the timepoint, moving from an enrichment of myeloid progenitors at diagnosis to an enrichment of mature lymphoid cells at remission.

Worth noting for this clonotype: Its antigen has not been determined.

The library was produced with bulk RNA-seq. The TruSeq Stranded RNA sample prep kit was used to generate libraries of poly-A-enriched mRNA from an input of approximately 1 ug total RNA. Paired-end sequencing was performed on a HiSeq 2500, with each sample sequenced in triplicate. Each mate in the RNA-seq data had a read length of 125 nucleotides. In the original analysis: Reads were trimmed and aligned to hg38 using STAR v2.7, and quality control was done with FASTQC, RSeQC and multiqc. Salmon 0.14.1 was used to quantify gene expression levels as transcripts per million (TPM). The results of principal component analysis suggested that neither trial, library batch, sequencing batch, treatment regimen nor sex drove the transcriptomic profiles. Reads reprocessed by TCRdb are summarized as one entry per CDR3 protein sequence, and DNA is absent. None of the V and J calls come from the authors' own analysis; TCRdb made them. Recorded for this sample are roughly 320 distinct CDR3 sequences; roughly 94% of them occurred a single time. Of the sample, 7.5% to 10% is held by the ten largest clones.

Per the germline V gene, SGHTS is the CDR1 and YDEGEE is the CDR2. Including the terminal cysteine and phenylalanine, the CDR3 comprises 16 residues. No DNA was logged. Peripheral blood was obtained from more than five healthy donors to serve as normal controls. This clonotype was obtained from a person aged 30 to 50 in good health. Sample: PBMCs. This chain is built from TRBV5-8 and TRBJ1-2. The CDR3 protein: CASSLGQRAGGYGYTF. Reference TRBV5-8 and TRBJ1-2 proteins supply the regions before and after the CDR3; the full variable domain is: EAGVTQSPTHLIKTRGQQATLRCSPISGHTSVYWYQQALGLGLQFLLWYDEGEERNRGNFPPRFSGRQFPNYSSELNVNALELEDSALYLCASSLGQRAGGYGYTFGSGTRLTVV.